Following are 14 T cell receptor beta chains from one sample sequenced in a study of response to subunit inactivated influenza vaccine. TCRdb re-called the RT-PCR reads through MiXCR, storing one row per CDR3 protein. The table includes a few hundred thousand distinct CDR3 sequences, roughly 7.9% detected once. The specimen was PBMCs from blood, collected less than 25 months after vaccination. These receptor sequences come from a man between 50 and 70 years old who received an inactivated influenza vaccine.

The chain has TRBV12-3 or TRBV12-4 and TRBJ1-5, with D perhaps matching TRBD1 (6 bases). There are 13 residues in the CDR3. V was pared by 5 bases and J by 8 bases, with 13 bases between. The CDR3 DNA is TGTGCCAGCAGTGGGGGGGCTTTAGAGCCCCAGCATTTT. The encoded protein is CASSGGALEPQHF.

This clonotype was detected ten times or more. At one boundary the junction diverges from the germline segment, which might be a read error. J is TRBJ2-3 and V is TRBV12-3 or TRBV12-4, with D hard to call. This CDR3 has 14 residues. The DNA of the CDR3 is TGTGCCAGCAGCTTAGGCTTGGCAACAGATACGCAGTATTTT. Its protein product is CASSLGLATDTQYF.

This clonotype was counted a few times. The rearrangement joins TRBV7-2 to TRBJ2-5, with TRBD1 as a possible D gene (6 bases). The germline gives CDR1 SGHTA, CDR2 FQGNSA. CDR3 length equals 14 residues. The V end was cut by 5 bases, the J end by 3 bases, with 13 bases between. CDR3: CASSATGTKETQYF. CDR3 nucleotides: TGTGCCAGCAGCGCAACCGGGACAAAAGAGACCCAGTACTTC.

This clonotype was detected many times. This chain joins TRBV20-1 and TRBJ2-7; tentatively, D is TRBD2 (6 bases). The CDR3 totals 14 residues. Germline V gene sequence: CDR1 DFQATT, CDR2 SNEGSKA (reference sequence). The germline V and J ends were trimmed by 3 bases and 2 bases, with 14 bases remaining between them. CDR3 nucleotide sequence: TGCAGTGCTAGGCCTACTAGCAGCGCCTACGAGCAGTACTTC. It codes for CSARPTSSAYEQYF.

The rearrangement uses TRBV5-1 and TRBJ1-4; possibly TRBD1 for D (6 bases). Germline assignment: CDR1 SGHRS and CDR2 YFSETQ. V lost 4 bases to trimming and J lost 7 bases, with 20 bases between them. CDR3 length: 16 amino acids. The CDR3 nucleotides read TGCGCCAGCAGCACGCTTGGTGGGGGCGTCGGTGAAAAACTGTTTTTT. Amino acid sequence: CASSTLGGGVGEKLFF.

This chain uses TRBV7-6 with TRBJ2-7; 10 nucleotides agree with TRBD2. Trimming cost V 2 bases and J 3 bases; bases outside gene matches: 7. Per the germline V gene, CDR1 is SGHVS and CDR2 is FNYEAQ. This CDR3 is 16 amino acids long. CDR3 region: CASSLISLAGDYEQYF. The CDR3 DNA follows: TGTGCCAGCAGCTTAATCTCCCTAGCGGGGGACTACGAGCAGTACTTC.

This clonotype was seen more than once but under ten times. The V and J genes are TRBV3-1 and TRBJ2-1; tentatively, D is TRBD1 (6 bases). V was pared by 1 base and J by 6 bases, with 10 bases between. The CDR3 is made up of 14 amino acids. In germline, CDR1 is LGHDT, CDR2 YNNKEL (reference sequence). CDR3 sequence: CASSQGQAINEQFF. The DNA for the CDR3 is TGTGCCAGCAGCCAAGGACAGGCCATCAATGAGCAGTTCTTC.

V is TRBV12-3 or TRBV12-4 and J is TRBJ2-7; 11 bases map to TRBD2. V lost 6 bases and J lost 11; bases outside the gene matches: 15. The CDR3 totals 15 residues. CDR3 sequence (DNA): TGTGCCAGCAGCCCTAGCGGGGGGACACCCTCCTACGAGTACTTC. Its translation is CASSPSGGTPSYEYF.

Points on this clonotype: A much larger clone sits a single nucleotide away, making a read error possible. The gene calls are TRBV29-1 and TRBJ1-4; D is unclear. V was pared by 4 bases and J by 4 bases, with 7 bases between. The CDR3 contains 12 residues. The germline V gene has CDR1 SQVTM and CDR2 ANQGSEA. CDR3 loop: CSVGSDNEKLFF. The CDR3 region has the DNA TGCAGCGTTGGGTCAGATAATGAAAAACTGTTTTTT.

This clonotype occurred a few times. The J gene is TRBJ1-2, the V gene TRBV10-3; D not resolved. The CDR3 loop spans 11 amino acids. Germline CDR1 and CDR2: ENHRY and SYGVKD. The V end was cut by 6 bases, the J end by 4 bases, with 6 bases between. CDR3 nucleotides: TGTGCCATCAGGGCTCTCTATGGCTACACCTTC. Amino acid sequence: CAIRALYGYTF.

Many counts were recorded for this clonotype. The chain has TRBV12-5 and TRBJ1-5; tentatively, D is TRBD1 (6 bases). The CDR3 is 13 residues long. CDR1 is LGHNT and CDR2 is FRNRAP in the germline V gene. Trimming removed 7 bases at V and 7 bases at J, with 14 bases between. The DNA of the CDR3 is TGTGCTAGTGCCCCAGGGGACTGGCAGCCCCAGCATTTT. This gives the protein CASAPGDWQPQHF.

This clonotype was detected only a few times. The chain joins TRBV15 to TRBJ1-5; D is unresolved. Germline values: CDR1 LNHNV, CDR2 YYDKDF (reference sequence). Trimming pared 0 bases from V and 2 bases from J, leaving 8 bases between. The CDR3 sequence is 15 residues long. The CDR3, as DNA: TGTGCCACCAGCAGAGACAGGTTTGGCAATCAGCCCCAGCATTTT. It translates to CATSRDRFGNQPQHF.

This clonotype turned up a few times. The V gene is TRBV4-2, the J gene TRBJ2-5; weak D call: TRBD1 (6 bases). With 0 bases removed from V and 5 bases from J, the gap between germline ends came to 13 bases. In germline, CDR1 is LGHNA, CDR2 YNFKEQ. This CDR3 region has 15 residues. The CDR3 DNA is TGTGCCAGCAGCCAAGATCTCAGGGGCAGGGAGACCCAGTACTTC. Translated, it gives CASSQDLRGRETQYF.

This chain joins TRBV7-2 and TRBJ2-3; 8 bases line up with TRBD2. The germline CDR1 and CDR2 sequences are SGHTA and FQGNSA. This CDR3 region has 16 residues. Unmatched junction bases numbered 2, after V lost 0 bases and J lost 0 bases. DNA for the CDR3: TGTGCCAGCAGCTTAGCCGGGACTAGAAGCACAGATACGCAGTATTTT. Amino acid sequence: CASSLAGTRSTDTQYF.